This TCR beta chain was observed in a study of cytomegalovirus exposure and HLA in healthy donors. 13 Jbeta primers and 60 Vbeta primers were used for the PCR. Produced via immunoSEQ multiplex PCR; TCRdb's table is partial and in-frame only. The repertoire consists of 95,000 to 100,000 clones, with around three quarters occurring once and the leading ten covering 3.5% to 5%. Sequenced input: PBMCs. The TCR sequence derives from a man aged 35 to 55 in good health and CMV-seronegative.

In DNA, the CDR3 is TGTGCCAGCAGCCGAGGAGACGGCAGAATCATGAACACTGAAGCTTTCTTT. Its protein is CASSRGDGRIMNTEAFF. The chain combines TRBV7-2 with TRBJ1-1; no firm D call. Per germline, CDR1 SGHTA and CDR2 FQGNSA. Trimming took off 5 bases at V and 0 bases at J, with 19 bases between the two ends. The CDR3 has 17 residues.